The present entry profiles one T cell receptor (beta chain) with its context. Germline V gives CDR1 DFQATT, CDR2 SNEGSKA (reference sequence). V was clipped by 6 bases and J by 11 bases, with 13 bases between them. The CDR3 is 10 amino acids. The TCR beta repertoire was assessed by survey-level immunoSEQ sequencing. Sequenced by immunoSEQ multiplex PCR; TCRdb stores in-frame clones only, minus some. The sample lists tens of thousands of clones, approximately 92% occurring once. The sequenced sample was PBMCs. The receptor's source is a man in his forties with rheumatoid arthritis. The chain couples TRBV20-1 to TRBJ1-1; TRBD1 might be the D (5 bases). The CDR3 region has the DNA TGCAGTGCGGCAGGGTTAGCGGCTTTCTTT. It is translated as CSAAGLAAFF.